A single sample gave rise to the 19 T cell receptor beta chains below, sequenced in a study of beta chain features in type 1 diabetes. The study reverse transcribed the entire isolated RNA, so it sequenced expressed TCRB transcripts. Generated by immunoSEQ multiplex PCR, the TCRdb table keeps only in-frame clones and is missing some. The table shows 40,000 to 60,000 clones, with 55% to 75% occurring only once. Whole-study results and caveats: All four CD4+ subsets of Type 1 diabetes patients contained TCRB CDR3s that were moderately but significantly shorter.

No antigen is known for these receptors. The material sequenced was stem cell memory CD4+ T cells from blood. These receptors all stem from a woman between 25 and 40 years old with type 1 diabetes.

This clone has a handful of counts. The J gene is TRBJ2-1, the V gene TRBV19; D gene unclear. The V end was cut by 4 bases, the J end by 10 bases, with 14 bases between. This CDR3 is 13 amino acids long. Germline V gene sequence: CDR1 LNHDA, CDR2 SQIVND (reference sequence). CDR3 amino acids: CASSTPPKREQFF. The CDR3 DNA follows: TGTGCCAGTAGTACCCCACCTAAACGAGAGCAGTTCTTC.

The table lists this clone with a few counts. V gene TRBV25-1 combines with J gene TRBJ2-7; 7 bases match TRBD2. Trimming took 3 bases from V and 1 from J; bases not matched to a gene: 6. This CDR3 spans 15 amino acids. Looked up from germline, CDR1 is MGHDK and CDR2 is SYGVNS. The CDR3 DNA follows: TGTGCCAGCAGTGATTCCCTAGCGGTATCCTACGAGCAGTACTTC. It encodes CASSDSLAVSYEQYF.

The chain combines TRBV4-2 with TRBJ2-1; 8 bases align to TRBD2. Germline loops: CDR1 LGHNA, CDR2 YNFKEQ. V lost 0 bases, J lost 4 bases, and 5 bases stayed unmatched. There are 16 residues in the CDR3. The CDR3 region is CASSQDVSGGYNEQFF. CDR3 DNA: TGTGCCAGCAGCCAAGATGTATCGGGAGGGTACAATGAGCAGTTCTTC.

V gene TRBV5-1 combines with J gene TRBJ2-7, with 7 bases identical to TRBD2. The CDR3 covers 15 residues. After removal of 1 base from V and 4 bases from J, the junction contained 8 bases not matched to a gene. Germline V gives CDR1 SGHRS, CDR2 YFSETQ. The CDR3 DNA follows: TGCGCCAGCAGCTTGCAGCCTAGCGGAGATTACGAGCAGTACTTC. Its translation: CASSLQPSGDYEQYF.

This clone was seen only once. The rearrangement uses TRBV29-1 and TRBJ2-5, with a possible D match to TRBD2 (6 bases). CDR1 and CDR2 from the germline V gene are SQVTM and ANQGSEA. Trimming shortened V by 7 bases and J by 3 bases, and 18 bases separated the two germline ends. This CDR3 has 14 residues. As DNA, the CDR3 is TGCAGCGCCCCCTTTCTGGCTAGCGAAGAGACCCAGTACTTC. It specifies CSAPFLASEETQYF.

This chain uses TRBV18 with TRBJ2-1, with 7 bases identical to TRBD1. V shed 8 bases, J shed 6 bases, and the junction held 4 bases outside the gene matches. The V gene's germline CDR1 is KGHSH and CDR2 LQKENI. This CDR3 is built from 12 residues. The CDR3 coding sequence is TGTGCCAGCCCCGGGGACAGCAATGAGCAGTTCTTC. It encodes CASPGDSNEQFF.

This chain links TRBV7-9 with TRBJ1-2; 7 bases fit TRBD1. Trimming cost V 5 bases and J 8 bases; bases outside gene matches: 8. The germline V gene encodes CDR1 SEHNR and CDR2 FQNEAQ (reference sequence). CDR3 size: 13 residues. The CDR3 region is CASSRETGLGYTF. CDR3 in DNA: TGTGCCAGCAGCAGAGAGACAGGGTTGGGCTACACCTTC.

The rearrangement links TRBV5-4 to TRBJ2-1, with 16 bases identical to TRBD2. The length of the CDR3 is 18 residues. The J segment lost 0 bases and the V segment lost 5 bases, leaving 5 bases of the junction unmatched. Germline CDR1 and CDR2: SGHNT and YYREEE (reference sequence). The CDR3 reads CASRPGTSGRASYNEQFF. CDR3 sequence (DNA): TGTGCCAGCAGACCGGGGACTAGCGGGAGGGCCTCCTACAATGAGCAGTTCTTC.

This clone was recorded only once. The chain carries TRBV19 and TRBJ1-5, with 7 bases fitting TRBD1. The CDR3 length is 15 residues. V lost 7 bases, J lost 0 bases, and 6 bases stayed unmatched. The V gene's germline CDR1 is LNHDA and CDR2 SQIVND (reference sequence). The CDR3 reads CASIPGQFSNQPQHF. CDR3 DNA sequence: TGTGCCAGTATTCCGGGACAGTTTAGCAATCAGCCCCAGCATTTT.

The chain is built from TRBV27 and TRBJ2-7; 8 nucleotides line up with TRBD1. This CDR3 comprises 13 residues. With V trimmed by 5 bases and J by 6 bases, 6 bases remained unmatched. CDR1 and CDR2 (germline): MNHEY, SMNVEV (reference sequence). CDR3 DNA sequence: TGTGCCAGCAGTCCGGGACAGGCGTCCGAGCAGTACTTC. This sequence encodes CASSPGQASEQYF.

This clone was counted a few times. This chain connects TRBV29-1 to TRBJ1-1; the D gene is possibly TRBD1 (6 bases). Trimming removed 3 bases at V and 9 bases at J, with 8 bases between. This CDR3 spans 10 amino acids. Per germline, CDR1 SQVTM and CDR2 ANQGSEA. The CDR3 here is CSVDDRKAFF. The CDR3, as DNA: TGCAGCGTTGATGACAGGAAAGCTTTCTTT.

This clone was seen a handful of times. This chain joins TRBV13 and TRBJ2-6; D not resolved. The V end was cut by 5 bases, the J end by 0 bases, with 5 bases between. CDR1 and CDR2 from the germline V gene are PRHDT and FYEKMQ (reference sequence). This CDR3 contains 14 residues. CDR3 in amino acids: CASSAYSGANVLTF. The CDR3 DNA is TGTGCCAGCAGCGCGTACTCTGGGGCCAACGTCCTGACTTTC.

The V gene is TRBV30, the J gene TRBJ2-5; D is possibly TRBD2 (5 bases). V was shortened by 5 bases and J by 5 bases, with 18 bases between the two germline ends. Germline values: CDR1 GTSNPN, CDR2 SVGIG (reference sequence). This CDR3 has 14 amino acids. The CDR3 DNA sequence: TGTGCCTGGGACCGATTTGGAGGAAGTGAGACCCAGTACTTC. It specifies CAWDRFGGSETQYF.

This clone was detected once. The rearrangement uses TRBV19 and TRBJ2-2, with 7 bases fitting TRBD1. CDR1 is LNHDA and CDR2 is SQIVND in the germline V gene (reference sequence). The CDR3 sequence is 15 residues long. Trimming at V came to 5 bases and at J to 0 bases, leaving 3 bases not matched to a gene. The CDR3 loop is CASSVQGPNTGELFF. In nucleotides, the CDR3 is TGTGCCAGTAGTGTACAGGGGCCGAACACCGGGGAGCTGTTTTTT.

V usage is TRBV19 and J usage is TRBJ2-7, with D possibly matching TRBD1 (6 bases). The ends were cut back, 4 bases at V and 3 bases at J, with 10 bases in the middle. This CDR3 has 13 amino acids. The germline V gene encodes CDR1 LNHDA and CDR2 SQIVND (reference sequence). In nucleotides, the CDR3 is TGTGCCAGTAGTACCGGACAGAACTACGAGCAGTACTTC. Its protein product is CASSTGQNYEQYF.

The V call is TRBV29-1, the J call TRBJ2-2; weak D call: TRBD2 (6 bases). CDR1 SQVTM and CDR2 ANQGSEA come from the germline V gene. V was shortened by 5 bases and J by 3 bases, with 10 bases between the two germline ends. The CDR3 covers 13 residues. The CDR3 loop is CSVNKRDTGELFF. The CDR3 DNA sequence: TGCAGCGTTAATAAGCGGGACACCGGGGAGCTGTTTTTT.

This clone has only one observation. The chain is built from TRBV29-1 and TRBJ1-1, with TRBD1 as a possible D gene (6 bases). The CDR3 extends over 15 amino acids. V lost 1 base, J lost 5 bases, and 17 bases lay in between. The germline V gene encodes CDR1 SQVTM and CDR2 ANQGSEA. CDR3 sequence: CSVEARTGRETEAFF. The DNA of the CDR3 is TGCAGCGTTGAAGCAAGAACAGGGAGGGAGACTGAAGCTTTCTTT.

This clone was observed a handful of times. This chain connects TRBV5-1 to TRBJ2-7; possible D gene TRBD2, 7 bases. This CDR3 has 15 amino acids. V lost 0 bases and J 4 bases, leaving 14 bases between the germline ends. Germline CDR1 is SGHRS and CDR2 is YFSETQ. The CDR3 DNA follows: TGCGCCAGCAGCTTGGCCCTGGGGGGGGCATACGAGCAGTACTTC. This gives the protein CASSLALGGAYEQYF. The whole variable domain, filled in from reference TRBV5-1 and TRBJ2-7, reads KAGVTQTPRYLIKTRGQQVTLSCSPISGHRSVSWYQQTPGQGLQFLFEYFSETQRNKGNFPGRFSGRQFSNSRSEMNVSTLELGDSALYLCASSLALGGAYEQYFGPGTRLTVT.

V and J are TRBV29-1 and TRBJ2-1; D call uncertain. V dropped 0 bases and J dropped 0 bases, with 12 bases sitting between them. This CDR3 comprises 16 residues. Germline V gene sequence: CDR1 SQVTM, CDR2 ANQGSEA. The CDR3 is CSVEDQEARSYNEQFF. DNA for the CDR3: TGCAGCGTTGAAGATCAAGAGGCCCGCTCCTACAATGAGCAGTTCTTC.